The following is a TCR beta chain sequence with its context. What it binds is not known. Sequenced by immunoSEQ multiplex PCR; TCRdb stores in-frame clones only, minus some. The sample has more than 150,000 clones, 80% to 90% seen once. The data originate from a study of T cell responses to AZD1222 COVID-19 vaccine. Study observations and caveats: Possibly, clonal diversity was underestimated; donors were largely white British and included more females.

Deletions cut 5 bases from V and 13 bases from J, with 18 bases between. CDR3 length: 14 residues. Germline V gene data show CDR1 as MDHEN and CDR2 as SYDVKM. The sample was peripheral blood, taken on day 0 of AZD1222 vaccination. This chain joins TRBV28 and TRBJ1-6; D may be TRBD1 (5 bases). This TCR was sampled from an adult in good health. The CDR3 loop reads CASSEGQTGSPLHF. The CDR3 coding sequence is TGTGCCAGCAGTGAAGGACAAACCGGTTCCCCCCTCCACTTT.